The source of this T cell receptor (beta chain) is a study of long-term antiretroviral therapy in people with HIV. The V gene's germline CDR1 is SSHAT and CDR2 FNYEAQ (reference sequence). This CDR3 contains 14 residues. The authors ran the immunoSEQ assay, v3.0, at survey level. Sequencing used immunoSEQ multiplex PCR; TCRdb keeps in-frame clones, though not all of them. The sample shows tens of thousands of clones, 65% to 90% of them seen only once. Of note for this clone: At one end, the junction sequence differs from germline, possibly due to a read error.

Sequenced here: unsorted PBMCs, sampled 0.1 years before starting antiretroviral therapy. The rearrangement links TRBV7-7 to TRBJ2-5; maybe TRBD2 (5 bases). This sequence originates from a man in his forties or fifties with HIV. In nucleotides, the CDR3 is TGTGCTAGCAGCTTAGACGGGGTCGGAGAGACCCAGTACTTC. Translating it yields CASSLDGVGETQYF. The full variable domain, with the rest looked up from reference TRBV7-7 and TRBJ2-5, is GAGVSQSPRYKVTKRGQDVTLRCDPISSHATLYWYQQALGQGPEFLTYFNYEAQPDKSGLPSDRFSAERPEGSISTLTIQRTEQRDSAMYRCASSLDGVGETQYFGPGTRLLVL.